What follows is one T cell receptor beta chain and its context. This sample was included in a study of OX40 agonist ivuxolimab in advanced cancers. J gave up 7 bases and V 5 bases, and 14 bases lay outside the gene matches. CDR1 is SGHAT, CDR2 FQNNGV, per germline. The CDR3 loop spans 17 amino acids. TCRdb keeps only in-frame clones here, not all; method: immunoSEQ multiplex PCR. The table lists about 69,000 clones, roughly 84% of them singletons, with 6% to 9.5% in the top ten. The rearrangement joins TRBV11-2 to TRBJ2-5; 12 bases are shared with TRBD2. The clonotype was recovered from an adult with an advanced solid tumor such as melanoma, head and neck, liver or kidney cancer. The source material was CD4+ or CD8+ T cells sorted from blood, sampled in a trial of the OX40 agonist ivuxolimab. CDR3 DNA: TGTGCCAGCAGCCTCACCCGACTAGCGGGAGTCCAGAGGACCCAGTACTTC. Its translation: CASSLTRLAGVQRTQYF.